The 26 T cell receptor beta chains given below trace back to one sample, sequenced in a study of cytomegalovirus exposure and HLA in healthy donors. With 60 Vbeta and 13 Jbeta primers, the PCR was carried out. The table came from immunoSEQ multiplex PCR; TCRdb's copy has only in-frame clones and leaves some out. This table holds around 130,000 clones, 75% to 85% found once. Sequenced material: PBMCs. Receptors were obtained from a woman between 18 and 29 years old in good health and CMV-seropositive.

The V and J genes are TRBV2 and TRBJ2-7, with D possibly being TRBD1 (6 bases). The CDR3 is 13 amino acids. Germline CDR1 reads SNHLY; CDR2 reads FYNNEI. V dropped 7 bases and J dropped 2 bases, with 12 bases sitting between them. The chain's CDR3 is CASTQQGPYEQYF. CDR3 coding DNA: TGTGCCAGCACCCAACAGGGCCCCTACGAGCAGTACTTC.

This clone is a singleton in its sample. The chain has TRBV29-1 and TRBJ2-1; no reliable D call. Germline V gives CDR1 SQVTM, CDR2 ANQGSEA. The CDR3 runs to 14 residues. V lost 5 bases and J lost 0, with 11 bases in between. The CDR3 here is CSVKNWSSYNEQFF. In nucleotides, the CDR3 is TGCAGCGTTAAAAACTGGAGCTCCTACAATGAGCAGTTCTTC.

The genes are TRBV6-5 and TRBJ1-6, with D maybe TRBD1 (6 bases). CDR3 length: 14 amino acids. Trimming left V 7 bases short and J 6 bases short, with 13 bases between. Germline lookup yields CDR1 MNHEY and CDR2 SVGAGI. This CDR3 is CASTTGHPNSPLHF. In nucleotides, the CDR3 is TGTGCCAGCACCACAGGGCACCCTAATTCACCCCTCCACTTT.

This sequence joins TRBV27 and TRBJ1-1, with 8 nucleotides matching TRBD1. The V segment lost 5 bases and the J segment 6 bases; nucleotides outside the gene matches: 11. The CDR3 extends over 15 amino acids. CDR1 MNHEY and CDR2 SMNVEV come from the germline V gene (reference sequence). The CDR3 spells CASSPLKTGVSEAFF. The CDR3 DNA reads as TGTGCCAGCAGTCCACTAAAGACAGGGGTTTCTGAAGCTTTCTTT.

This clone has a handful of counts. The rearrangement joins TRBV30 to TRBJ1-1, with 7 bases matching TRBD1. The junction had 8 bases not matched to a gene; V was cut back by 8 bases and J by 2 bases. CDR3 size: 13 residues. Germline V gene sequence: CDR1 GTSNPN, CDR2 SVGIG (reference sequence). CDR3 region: CAGFTGENTEAFF. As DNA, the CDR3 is TGTGCCGGCTTCACAGGGGAAAACACTGAAGCTTTCTTT.

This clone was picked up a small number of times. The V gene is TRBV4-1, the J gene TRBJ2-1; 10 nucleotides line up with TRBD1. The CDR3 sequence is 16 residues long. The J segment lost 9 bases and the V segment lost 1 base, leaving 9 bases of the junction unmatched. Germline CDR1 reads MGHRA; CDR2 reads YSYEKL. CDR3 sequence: CASSQVTRQGASEQFF. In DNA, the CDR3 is TGCGCCAGCAGCCAAGTAACGAGACAGGGGGCGAGTGAGCAGTTCTTC.

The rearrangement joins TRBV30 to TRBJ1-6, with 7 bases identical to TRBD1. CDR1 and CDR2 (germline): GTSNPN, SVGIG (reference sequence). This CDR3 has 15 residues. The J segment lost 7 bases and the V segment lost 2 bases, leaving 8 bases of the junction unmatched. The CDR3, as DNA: TGTGCCTGGAGTCCCCCGGACAGGAGAAATTCACCCCTCCACTTT. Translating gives CAWSPPDRRNSPLHF.

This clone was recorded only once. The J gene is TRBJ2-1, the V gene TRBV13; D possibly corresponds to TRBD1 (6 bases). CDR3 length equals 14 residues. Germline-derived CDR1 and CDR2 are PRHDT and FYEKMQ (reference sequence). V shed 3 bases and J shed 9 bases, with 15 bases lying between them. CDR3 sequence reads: CASSFLAGALEQFF. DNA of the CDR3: TGTGCCAGCAGCTTTTTGGCAGGGGCCCTTGAGCAGTTCTTC.

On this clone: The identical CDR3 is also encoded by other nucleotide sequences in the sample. The CDR3 DNA is TGTGCCAGCAGTTTGGGGGGTGACAATTCACCCCTCCACTTT. Its translation: CASSLGGDNSPLHF. The rearrangement joins TRBV6-6 to TRBJ1-6, with D perhaps matching TRBD1 (5 bases). Trimming pared 4 bases from V and 7 bases from J, leaving 11 bases between. This CDR3 spans 14 amino acids. From germline, CDR1 is MNHNY and CDR2 SVGAGI (reference sequence).

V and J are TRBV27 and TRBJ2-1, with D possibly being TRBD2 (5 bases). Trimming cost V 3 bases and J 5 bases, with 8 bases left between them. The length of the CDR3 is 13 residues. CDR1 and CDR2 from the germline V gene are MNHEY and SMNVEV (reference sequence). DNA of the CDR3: TGTGCCAGCAGTTTGGCGGGTAACAATGAGCAGTTCTTC. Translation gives CASSLAGNNEQFF.

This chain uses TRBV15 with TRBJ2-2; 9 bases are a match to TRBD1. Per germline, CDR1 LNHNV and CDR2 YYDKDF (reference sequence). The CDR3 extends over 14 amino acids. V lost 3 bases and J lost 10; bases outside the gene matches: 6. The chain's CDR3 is CATSRDRGLEELFF. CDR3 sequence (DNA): TGTGCCACCAGCAGGGACAGGGGTTTGGAGGAGCTGTTTTTT. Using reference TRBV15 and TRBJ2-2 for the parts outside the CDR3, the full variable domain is DAMVIQNPRYQVTQFGKPVTLSCSQTLNHNVMYWYQQKSSQAPKLLFHYYDKDFNNEADTPDNFQSRRPNTSFCFLDIRSPGLGDTAMYLCATSRDRGLEELFFGEGSRLTVL.

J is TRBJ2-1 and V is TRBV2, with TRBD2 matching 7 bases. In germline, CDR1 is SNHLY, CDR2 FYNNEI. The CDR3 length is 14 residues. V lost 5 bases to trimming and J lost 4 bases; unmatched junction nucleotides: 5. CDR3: CASSMSSGYNEQFF. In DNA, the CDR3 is TGTGCCAGCAGTATGTCTAGCGGATACAATGAGCAGTTCTTC.

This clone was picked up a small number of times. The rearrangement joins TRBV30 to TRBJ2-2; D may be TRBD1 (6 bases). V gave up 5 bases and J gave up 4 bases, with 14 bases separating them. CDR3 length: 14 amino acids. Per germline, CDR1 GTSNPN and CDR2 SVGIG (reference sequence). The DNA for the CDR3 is TGTGCCTGGGGTTCGCAGGGGACCACCGGGGAGCTGTTTTTT. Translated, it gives CAWGSQGTTGELFF.

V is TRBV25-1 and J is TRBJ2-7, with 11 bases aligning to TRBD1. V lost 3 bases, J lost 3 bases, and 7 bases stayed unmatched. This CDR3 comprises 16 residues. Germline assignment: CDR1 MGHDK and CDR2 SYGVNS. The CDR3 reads CASSDPPGTGGYEQYF. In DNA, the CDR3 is TGTGCCAGCAGTGACCCTCCCGGGACAGGGGGCTACGAGCAGTACTTC.

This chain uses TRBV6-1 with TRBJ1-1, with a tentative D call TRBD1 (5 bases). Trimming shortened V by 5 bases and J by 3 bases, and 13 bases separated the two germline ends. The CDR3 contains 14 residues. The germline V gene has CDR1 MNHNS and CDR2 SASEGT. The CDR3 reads CASSKLQGDTEAFF. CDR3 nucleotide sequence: TGTGCCAGCAGTAAGCTGCAGGGCGACACTGAAGCTTTCTTT.

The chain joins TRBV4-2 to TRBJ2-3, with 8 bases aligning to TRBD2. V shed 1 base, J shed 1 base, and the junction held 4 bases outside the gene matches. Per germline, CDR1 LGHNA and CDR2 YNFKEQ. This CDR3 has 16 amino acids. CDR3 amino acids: CASSQASLAGTDTQYF. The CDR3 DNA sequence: TGTGCCAGCAGCCAAGCTTCACTAGCGGGCACAGATACGCAGTATTTT.

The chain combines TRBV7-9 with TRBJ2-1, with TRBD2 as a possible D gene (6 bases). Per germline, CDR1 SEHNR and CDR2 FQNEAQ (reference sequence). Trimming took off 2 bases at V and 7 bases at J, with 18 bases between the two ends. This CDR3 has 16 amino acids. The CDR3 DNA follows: TGTGCCAGCAGCTTACTGAGCGCGGAGGGGACTAATGAGCAGTTCTTC. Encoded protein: CASSLLSAEGTNEQFF.

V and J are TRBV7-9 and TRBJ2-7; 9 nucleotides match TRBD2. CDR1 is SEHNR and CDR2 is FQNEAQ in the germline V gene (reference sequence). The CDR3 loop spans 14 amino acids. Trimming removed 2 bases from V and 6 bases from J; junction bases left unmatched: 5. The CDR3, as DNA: TGTGCCAGCAGCTTATCTGCGGGGGGGGGCGAGCAGTACTTC. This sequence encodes CASSLSAGGGEQYF.

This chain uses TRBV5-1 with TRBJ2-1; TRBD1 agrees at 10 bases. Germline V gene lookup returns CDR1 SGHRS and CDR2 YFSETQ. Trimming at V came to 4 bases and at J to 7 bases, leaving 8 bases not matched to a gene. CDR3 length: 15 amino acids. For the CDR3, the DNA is TGCGCCAGCAGCCTGGGACAGGGGAGGCCGAATGAGCAGTTCTTC. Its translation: CASSLGQGRPNEQFF.

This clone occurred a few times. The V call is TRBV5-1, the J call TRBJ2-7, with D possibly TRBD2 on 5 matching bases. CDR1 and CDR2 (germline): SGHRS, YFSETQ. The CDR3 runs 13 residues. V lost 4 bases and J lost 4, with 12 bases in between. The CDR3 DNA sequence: TGCGCCAGCAGCGCACTAGGGTTTTACGAGCAGTACTTC. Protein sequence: CASSALGFYEQYF.

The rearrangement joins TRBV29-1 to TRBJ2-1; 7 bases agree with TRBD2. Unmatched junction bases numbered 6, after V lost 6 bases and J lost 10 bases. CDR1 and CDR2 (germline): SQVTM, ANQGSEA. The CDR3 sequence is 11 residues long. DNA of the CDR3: TGCAGCGTCCTCCCTAGCGGAGAGCAGTTCTTC. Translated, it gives CSVLPSGEQFF.

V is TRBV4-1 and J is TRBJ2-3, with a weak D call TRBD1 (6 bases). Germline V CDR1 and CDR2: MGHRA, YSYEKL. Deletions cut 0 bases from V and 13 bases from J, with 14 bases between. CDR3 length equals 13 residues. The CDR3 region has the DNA TGCGCCAGCAGCCAAGAGGCAGGGGCCCGAGAGTATTTT. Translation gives CASSQEAGAREYF.

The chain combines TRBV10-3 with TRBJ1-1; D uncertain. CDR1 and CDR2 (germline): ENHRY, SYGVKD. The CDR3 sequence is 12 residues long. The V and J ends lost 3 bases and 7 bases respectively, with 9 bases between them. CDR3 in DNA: TGTGCCATCAGTGAAGTCGGCGGTGAAGCTTTCTTT. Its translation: CAISEVGGEAFF.

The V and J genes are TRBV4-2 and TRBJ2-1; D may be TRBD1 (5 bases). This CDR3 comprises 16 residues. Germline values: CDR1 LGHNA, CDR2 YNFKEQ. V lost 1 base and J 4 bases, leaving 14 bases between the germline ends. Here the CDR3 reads CASSQGSGHLYNEQFF. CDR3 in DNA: TGTGCCAGCAGCCAAGGTTCCGGACACCTTTACAATGAGCAGTTCTTC.

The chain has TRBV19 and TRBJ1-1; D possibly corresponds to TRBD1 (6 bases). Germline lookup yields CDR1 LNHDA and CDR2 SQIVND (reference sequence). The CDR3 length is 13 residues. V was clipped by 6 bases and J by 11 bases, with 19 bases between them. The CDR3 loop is CASSGGAGRGAFF. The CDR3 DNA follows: TGTGCCAGTAGCGGGGGGGCAGGGCGGGGGGCTTTCTTT.

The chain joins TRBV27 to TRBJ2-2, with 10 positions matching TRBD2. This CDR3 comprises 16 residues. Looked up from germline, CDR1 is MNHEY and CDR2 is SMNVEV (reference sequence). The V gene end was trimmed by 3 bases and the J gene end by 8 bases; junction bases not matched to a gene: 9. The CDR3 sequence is CASSFGSGGLQGELFF. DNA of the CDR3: TGTGCCAGCAGTTTTGGTAGCGGGGGGCTCCAGGGGGAGCTGTTTTTT.